The T cell receptor (beta chain) under discussion was sequenced for a study of OX40 agonist ivuxolimab in advanced cancers. The CDR3 contains 15 residues. The V end lost 0 bases, the J end lost 2 bases, and 10 bases lay between the germline ends. The V gene's germline CDR1 is MGHRA and CDR2 YSYEKL. The assay was immunoSEQ multiplex PCR, and TCRdb's table has in-frame clones only and misses some. The sample contains about 20,000 clones, under 95% of which appear only once. The sample was CD4+ or CD8+ T cells sorted from blood, taken in a trial of the OX40 agonist ivuxolimab. This chain uses TRBV4-1 with TRBJ1-2; no reliable D call. The sequence derives from an adult with an advanced solid tumor such as melanoma, head and neck, liver or kidney cancer. The CDR3 region is CASSQDPGYNYGYTF. In DNA, the CDR3 is TGCGCCAGCAGCCAAGACCCGGGATACAACTATGGCTACACCTTC.